Below, 10 T cell receptor beta chains from the same sample are listed, as sequenced in a study of monozygotic twins with inflammatory bowel disease. Each CDR3 protein gets one entry in TCRdb, which reprocessed the 5' RACE reads and gives no DNA. Its table records more than 300,000 distinct CDR3 sequences. The source material was blood. The source is a human donor with ulcerative colitis or Crohn's disease, or a healthy co-twin of an affected twin (not recorded which).

This rearrangement joins TRBV5-1 to TRBJ2-2. The CDR3 runs to 13 residues. Germline values: CDR1 SGHRS, CDR2 YFSETQ. CDR3 residues: CASSAPELWELFF. Full variable domain (remainder filled in from reference TRBV5-1 and TRBJ2-2): KAGVTQTPRYLIKTRGQQVTLSCSPISGHRSVSWYQQTPGQGLQFLFEYFSETQRNKGNFPGRFSGRQFSNSRSEMNVSTLELGDSALYLCASSAPELWELFFGEGSRLTVL.

The chain is built from TRBV5-1 and TRBJ2-3; TCRdb proposes TRBD2, but this gene call is untestable without DNA. The CDR3 runs to 17 residues. Germline loops: CDR1 SGHRS, CDR2 YFSETQ. The chain's CDR3 is CASSFTSGGAVVGTQYF.

The chain carries TRBV7-2 and TRBJ2-7. There are 14 residues in the CDR3. Germline CDR1 reads SGHTA; CDR2 reads FQGNSA. CDR3 loop: CASSTSGRAYEQYF.

The genes are TRBV6-2 or TRBV6-3 and TRBJ2-2; there is no DNA to check the TCRdb D call of TRBD2. Germline lookup yields CDR1 MNHEY and CDR2 SVGEGT. The CDR3 sequence is 17 residues long. CDR3 residues: CASSYSGAGLSTGELFF.

V gene TRBV10-2 combines with J gene TRBJ1-2; TCRdb's D call of TRBD1 is untestable without DNA. The length of the CDR3 is 15 residues. CDR1 and CDR2 from the germline V gene are WSHSY and SAAADI. CDR3 sequence: CASSRDRVINYGYTF.

The CDR3 spells CASSLVGQLAKNIQYF. The chain links TRBV28 to TRBJ2-4; the TRBD1 assignment by TCRdb is unverifiable without DNA. The germline V gene has CDR1 MDHEN and CDR2 SYDVKM. The CDR3 consists of 16 residues. The entire variable domain, with the rest obtained from reference TRBV28 and TRBJ2-4, is as follows: DVKVTQSSRYLVKRTGEKVFLECVQDMDHENMFWYRQDPGLGLRLIYFSYDVKMKEKGDIPEGYSVSREKKERFSLILESASTNQTSMYLCASSLVGQLAKNIQYFGAGTRLSVL.

V is TRBV6-2 or TRBV6-3 and J is TRBJ1-5; TCRdb selects TRBD1, and the lack of DNA leaves this call unchecked. Germline V gives CDR1 MNHEY, CDR2 SVGEGT. This CDR3 comprises 16 residues. CDR3 sequence: CASRSRTGRKGQPQHF.

This chain links TRBV20-1 with TRBJ2-7; TCRdb names TRBD1, which stays unverified in the absence of DNA. CDR1 is DFQATT, CDR2 SNEGSKA, per germline (reference sequence). The CDR3 runs 15 residues. CDR3 in amino acids: CSASLRGGGNYEQYF.

This sequence joins TRBV12-3 or TRBV12-4 and TRBJ1-2; TCRdb returns TRBD1, unconfirmable since there is no DNA. The CDR3 loop spans 14 amino acids. The CDR3 is CASSFGGRGYGYTF.

V usage is TRBV5-5 and J usage is TRBJ2-7; TCRdb picks TRBD1, but there is no DNA to check that call. Germline assignment: CDR1 SGHKS and CDR2 YYEKEE (reference sequence). This CDR3 region has 13 residues. The CDR3 sequence: CASGDRLNGEQYF.